This T cell receptor beta chain was documented in a study of control samples from healthy donors and cancer patients. The germline V and J ends were trimmed by 1 base and 5 bases, with 14 bases remaining between them. Germline lookup yields CDR1 MNHNS and CDR2 SASEGT. The CDR3 totals 15 residues. TCRdb keeps only in-frame clones here, not all; method: immunoSEQ multiplex PCR. This table holds some 77,000 clones, about 89% found once. Sequencing was performed on blood. The clonotype originates from an older woman in good health. J is TRBJ1-1 and V is TRBV6-1; D possibly corresponds to TRBD1 (5 bases). Here the CDR3 reads CASSEGPGRGTEAFF. CDR3 bases: TGTGCCAGCAGTGAAGGACCGGGACGGGGGACTGAAGCTTTCTTT.